This T cell receptor (beta chain) is drawn from a study of cytomegalovirus exposure and HLA in healthy donors. Whole-study findings and limits: Researchers counted approximately 160 TCR beta chains as cytomegalovirus-associated.

Both 60 Vbeta primers and 13 Jbeta primers went into the PCR. The repertoire was sequenced with immunoSEQ multiplex PCR; TCRdb's copy has only in-frame clones and lacks some. The sample lists 55,000 to 85,000 clones, roughly 90% occurring once. Worth noting for this clone: The antigen is not known.

The TCR sequence derives from a woman aged 25-40 years in good health and CMV-seronegative. Source material: PBMCs.

The CDR3 nucleotides read TGCGCCAGCAGTGAAACGCAGTTCAATCAGCCCCAGCATTTT. Residues: CASSETQFNQPQHF. The chain employs TRBV10-2 and TRBJ1-5; D is unclear. Trimming cost V 3 bases and J 3 bases, with 9 bases left between them. The V gene's germline CDR1 is WSHSY and CDR2 SAAADI. The CDR3 is 14 residues long.